This TCR beta chain derives from a study of spatial heterogeneity in lung cancer. TCRdb itself ran the 5' RACE reads through MiXCR, one entry per CDR3 protein. The sample lists over 70,000 distinct CDR3 sequences, roughly 9% occurring once. In this sample, this clonotype turned up many times. Time point noted: blood at routine non-recurrence follow-up after resection. Trimming pared 3 bases from V and 6 bases from J, leaving 9 bases between. CDR1 and CDR2 (germline): DFQATT, SNEGSKA (reference sequence). The CDR3 has 11 residues. Sequencing used PBMCs, obtained at follow-up. The chain joins TRBV20-1 to TRBJ2-7; D is perhaps TRBD2 (5 bases). The sequence came from a female donor with early-stage non-small cell lung cancer. CDR3: CSARASGEQYF. The CDR3 bases are TGCAGTGCTAGGGCCAGCGGCGAGCAGTACTTC.